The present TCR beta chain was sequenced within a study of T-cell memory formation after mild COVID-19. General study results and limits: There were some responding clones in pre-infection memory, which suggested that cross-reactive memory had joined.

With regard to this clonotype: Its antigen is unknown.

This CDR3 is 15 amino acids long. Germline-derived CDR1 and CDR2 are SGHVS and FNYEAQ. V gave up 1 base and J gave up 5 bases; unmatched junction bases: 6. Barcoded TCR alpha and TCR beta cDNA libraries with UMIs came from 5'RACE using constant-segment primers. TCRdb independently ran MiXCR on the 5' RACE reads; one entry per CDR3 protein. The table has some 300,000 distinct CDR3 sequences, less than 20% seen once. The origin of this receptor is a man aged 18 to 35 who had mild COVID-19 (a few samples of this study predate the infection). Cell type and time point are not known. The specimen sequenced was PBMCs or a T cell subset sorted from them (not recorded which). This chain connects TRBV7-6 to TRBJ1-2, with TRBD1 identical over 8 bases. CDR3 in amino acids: CASSLGLGTGYGYTF. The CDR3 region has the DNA TGTGCCAGCAGCTTAGGTTTGGGGACAGGTTATGGCTACACCTTC.